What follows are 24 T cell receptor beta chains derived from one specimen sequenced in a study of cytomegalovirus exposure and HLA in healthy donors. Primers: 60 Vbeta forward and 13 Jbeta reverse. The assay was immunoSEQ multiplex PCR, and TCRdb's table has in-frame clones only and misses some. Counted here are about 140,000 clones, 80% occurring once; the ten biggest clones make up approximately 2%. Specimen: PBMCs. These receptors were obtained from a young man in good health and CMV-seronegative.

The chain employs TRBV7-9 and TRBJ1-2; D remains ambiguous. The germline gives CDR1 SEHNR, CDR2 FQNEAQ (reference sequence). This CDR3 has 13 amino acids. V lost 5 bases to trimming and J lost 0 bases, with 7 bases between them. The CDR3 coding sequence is TGTGCCAGCAGCAAAATAACTAACTATGGCTACACCTTC. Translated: CASSKITNYGYTF.

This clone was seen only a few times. CDR3 nucleotides: TGCGCCAGCAGTGATAACAGGGACACTGAAGCTTTCTTT. Residues: CASSDNRDTEAFF. The gene calls are TRBV10-2 and TRBJ1-1, with D tentatively TRBD1 (6 bases). In germline, CDR1 is WSHSY, CDR2 SAAADI. This CDR3 region has 13 residues. Trimming pared 3 bases from V and 3 bases from J, leaving 8 bases between.

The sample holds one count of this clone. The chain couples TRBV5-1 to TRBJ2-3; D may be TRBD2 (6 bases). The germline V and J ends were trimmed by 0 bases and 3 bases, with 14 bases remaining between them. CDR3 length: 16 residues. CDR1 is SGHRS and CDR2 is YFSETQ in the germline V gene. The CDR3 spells CASSLGIRLDTDTQYF. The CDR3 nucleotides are TGCGCCAGCAGCTTGGGTATCCGACTAGATACAGATACGCAGTATTTT.

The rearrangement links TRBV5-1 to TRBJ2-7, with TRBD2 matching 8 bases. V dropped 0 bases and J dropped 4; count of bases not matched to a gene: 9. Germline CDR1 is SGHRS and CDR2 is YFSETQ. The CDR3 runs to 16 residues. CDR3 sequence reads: CASSLVGTSGSYEQYF. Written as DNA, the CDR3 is TGCGCCAGCAGCTTGGTGGGCACTAGCGGCAGTTACGAGCAGTACTTC. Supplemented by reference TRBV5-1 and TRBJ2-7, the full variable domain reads KAGVTQTPRYLIKTRGQQVTLSCSPISGHRSVSWYQQTPGQGLQFLFEYFSETQRNKGNFPGRFSGRQFSNSRSEMNVSTLELGDSALYLCASSLVGTSGSYEQYFGPGTRLTVT.

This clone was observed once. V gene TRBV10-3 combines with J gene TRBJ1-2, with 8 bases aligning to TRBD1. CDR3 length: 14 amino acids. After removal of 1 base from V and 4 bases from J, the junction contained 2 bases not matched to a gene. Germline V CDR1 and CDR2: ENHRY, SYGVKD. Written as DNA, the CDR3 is TGTGCCATCAGTGAGTGGACAGGGACCTATGGCTACACCTTC. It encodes CAISEWTGTYGYTF.

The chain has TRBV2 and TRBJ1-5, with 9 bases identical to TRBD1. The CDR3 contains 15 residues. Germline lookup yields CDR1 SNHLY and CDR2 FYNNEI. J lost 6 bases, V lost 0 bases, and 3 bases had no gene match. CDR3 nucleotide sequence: TGTGCCAGCAGTGAAGCGGGACAGGGCTTTCAGCCCCAGCATTTT. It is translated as CASSEAGQGFQPQHF.

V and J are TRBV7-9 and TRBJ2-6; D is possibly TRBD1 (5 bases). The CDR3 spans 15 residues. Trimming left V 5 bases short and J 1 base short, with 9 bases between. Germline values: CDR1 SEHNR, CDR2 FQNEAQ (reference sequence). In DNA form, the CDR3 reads TGTGCCAGCAGCCTCAGGGTTTCTGGGGCCAACGTCCTGACTTTC. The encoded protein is CASSLRVSGANVLTF. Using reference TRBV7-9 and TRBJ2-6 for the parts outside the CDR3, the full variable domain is DTGVSQNPRHKITKRGQNVTFRCDPISEHNRLYWYRQTLGQGPEFLTYFQNEAQLEKSRLLSDRFSAERPKGSFSTLEIQRTEQGDSAMYLCASSLRVSGANVLTFGAGSRLTVL.

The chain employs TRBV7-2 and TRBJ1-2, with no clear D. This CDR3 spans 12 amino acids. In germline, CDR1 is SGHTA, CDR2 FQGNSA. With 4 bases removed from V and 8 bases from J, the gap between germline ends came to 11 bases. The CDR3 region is CASSSASRGYTF. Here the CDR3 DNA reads TGTGCCAGCAGCTCAGCGAGCCGGGGCTACACCTTC.

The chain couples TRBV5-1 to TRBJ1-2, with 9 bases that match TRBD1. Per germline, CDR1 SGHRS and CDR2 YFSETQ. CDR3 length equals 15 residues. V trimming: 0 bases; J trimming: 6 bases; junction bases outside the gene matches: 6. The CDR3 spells CASSLGGQGDNGYTF. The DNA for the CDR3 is TGCGCCAGCAGCTTGGGGGGACAGGGCGATAATGGCTACACCTTC.

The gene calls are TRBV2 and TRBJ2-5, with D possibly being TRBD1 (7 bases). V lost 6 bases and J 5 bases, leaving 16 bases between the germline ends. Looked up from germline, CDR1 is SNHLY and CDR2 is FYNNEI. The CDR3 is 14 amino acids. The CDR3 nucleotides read TGTGCCAGCAGCTCCGGAGGGGGCGGTGAGACCCAGTACTTC. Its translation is CASSSGGGGETQYF.

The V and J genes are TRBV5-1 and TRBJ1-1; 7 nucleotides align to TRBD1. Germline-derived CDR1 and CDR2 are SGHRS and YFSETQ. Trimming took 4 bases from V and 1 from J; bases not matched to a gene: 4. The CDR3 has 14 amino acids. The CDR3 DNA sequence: TGCGCCAGCAGCCCCACAGGGGCGAACACTGAAGCTTTCTTT. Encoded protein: CASSPTGANTEAFF.

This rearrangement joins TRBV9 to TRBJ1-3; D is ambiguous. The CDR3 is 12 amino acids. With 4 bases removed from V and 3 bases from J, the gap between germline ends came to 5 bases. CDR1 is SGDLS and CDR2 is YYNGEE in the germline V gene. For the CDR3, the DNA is TGTGCCAGCAGCACAAATGGAAACACCATATATTTT. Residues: CASSTNGNTIYF. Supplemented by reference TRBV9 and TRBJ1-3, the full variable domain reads DSGVTQTPKHLITATGQRVTLRCSPRSGDLSVYWYQQSLDQGLQFLIQYYNGEERAKGNILERFSAQQFPDLHSELNLSSLELGDSALYFCASSTNGNTIYFGEGSWLTVV.

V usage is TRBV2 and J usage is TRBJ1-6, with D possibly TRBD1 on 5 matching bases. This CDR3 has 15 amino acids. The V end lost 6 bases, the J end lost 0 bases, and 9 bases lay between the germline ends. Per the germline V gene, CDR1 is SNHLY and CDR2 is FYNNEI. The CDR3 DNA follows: TGTGCCAGCAGGAGACAGAGCTCCTATAATTCACCCCTCCACTTT. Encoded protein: CASRRQSSYNSPLHF. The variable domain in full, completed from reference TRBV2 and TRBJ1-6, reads EPEVTQTPSHQVTQMGQEVILRCVPISNHLYFYWYRQILGQKVEFLVSFYNNEISEKSEIFDDQFSVERPDGSNFTLKIRSTKLEDSAMYFCASRRQSSYNSPLHFGNGTRLTVT.

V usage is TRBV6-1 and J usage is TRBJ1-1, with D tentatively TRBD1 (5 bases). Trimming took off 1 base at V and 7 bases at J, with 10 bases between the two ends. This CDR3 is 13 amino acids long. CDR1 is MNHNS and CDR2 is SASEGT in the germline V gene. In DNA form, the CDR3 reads TGTGCCAGCAGTGAAGAGGGGCCCGGTGAAGCTTTCTTT. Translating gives CASSEEGPGEAFF.

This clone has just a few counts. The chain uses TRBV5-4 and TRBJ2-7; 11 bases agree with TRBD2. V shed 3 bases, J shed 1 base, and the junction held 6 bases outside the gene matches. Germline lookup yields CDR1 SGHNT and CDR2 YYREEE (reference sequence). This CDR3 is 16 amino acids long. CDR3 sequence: CASSSYSGGASYEQYF. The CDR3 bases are TGTGCCAGCAGCTCCTATAGCGGGGGGGCTTCCTACGAGCAGTACTTC.

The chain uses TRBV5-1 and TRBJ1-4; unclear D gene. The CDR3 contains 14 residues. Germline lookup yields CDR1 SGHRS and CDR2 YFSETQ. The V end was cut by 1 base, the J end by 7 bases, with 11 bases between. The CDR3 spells CASSLSGRVEKLFF. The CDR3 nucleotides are TGCGCCAGCAGCTTGTCGGGGAGGGTTGAAAAACTGTTTTTT.

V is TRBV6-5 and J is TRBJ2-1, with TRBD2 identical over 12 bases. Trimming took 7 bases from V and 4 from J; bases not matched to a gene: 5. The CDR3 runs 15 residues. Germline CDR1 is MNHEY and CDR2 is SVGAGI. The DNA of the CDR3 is TGTGCCAGCACTCTAGCGGGGGGGCCTTACAATGAGCAGTTCTTC. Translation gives CASTLAGGPYNEQFF.

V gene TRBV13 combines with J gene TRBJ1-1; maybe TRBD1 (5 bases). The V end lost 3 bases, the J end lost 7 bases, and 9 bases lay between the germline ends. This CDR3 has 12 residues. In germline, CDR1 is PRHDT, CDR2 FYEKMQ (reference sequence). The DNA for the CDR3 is TGTGCCAGCAGCTTGTGGGGGGGTGAAGCTTTCTTT. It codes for CASSLWGGEAFF. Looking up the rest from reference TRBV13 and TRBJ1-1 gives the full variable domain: AAGVIQSPRHLIKEKRETATLKCYPIPRHDTVYWYQQGPGQDPQFLISFYEKMQSDKGSIPDRFSAQQFSDYHSELNMSSLELGDSALYFCASSLWGGEAFFGQGTRLTVV.

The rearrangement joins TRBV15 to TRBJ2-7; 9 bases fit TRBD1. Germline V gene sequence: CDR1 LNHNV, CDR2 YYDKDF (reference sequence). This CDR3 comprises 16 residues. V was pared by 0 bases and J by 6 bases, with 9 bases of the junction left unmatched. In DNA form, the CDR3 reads TGTGCCACCAGCAGAGACCCCGGGACAGGGCTCAGCGAGCAGTACTTC. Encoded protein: CATSRDPGTGLSEQYF.

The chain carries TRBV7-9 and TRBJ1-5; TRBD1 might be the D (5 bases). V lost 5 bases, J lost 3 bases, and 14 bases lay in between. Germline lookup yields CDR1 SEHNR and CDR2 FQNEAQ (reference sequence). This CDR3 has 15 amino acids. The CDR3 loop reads CASSRGDSFNQPQHF. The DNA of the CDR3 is TGTGCCAGCAGCCGAGGAGACAGTTTCAATCAGCCCCAGCATTTT.

CDR3 in amino acids: CASSASGLAGANEQFF. The CDR3 DNA reads TGTGCCAGCAGTGCCTCGGGACTAGCGGGGGCCAATGAGCAGTTCTTC. V gene TRBV6-1 combines with J gene TRBJ2-1; 14 bases agree with TRBD2. V dropped 4 bases and J dropped 6; count of bases not matched to a gene: 5. CDR1 is MNHNS and CDR2 is SASEGT in the germline V gene. The CDR3 runs to 16 residues.

The CDR3 here is CASSQQGTGELFF. The CDR3, as DNA: TGTGCCAGCAGCCAACAGGGGACCGGGGAGCTGTTTTTT. This chain uses TRBV7-3 with TRBJ2-2; 7 positions match TRBD1. The CDR3 is 13 residues long. J gave up 5 bases and V 5 bases, and 2 bases lay outside the gene matches. CDR1 and CDR2 (germline): SGHTA, FQGTGA.

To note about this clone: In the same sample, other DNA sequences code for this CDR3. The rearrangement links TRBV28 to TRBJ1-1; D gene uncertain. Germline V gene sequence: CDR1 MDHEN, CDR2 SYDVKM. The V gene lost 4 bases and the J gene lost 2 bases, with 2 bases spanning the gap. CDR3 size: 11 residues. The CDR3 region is CASSSNTEAFF. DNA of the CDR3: TGTGCCAGCAGTTCTAACACTGAAGCTTTCTTT.

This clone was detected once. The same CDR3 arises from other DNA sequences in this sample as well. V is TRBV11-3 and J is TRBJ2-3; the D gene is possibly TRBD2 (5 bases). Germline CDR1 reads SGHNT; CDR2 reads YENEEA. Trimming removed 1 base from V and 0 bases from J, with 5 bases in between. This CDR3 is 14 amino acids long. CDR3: CASSLGGSTDTQYF. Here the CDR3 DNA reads TGTGCCAGCAGCTTAGGCGGGAGCACAGATACGCAGTATTTT. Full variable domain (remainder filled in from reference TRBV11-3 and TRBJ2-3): EAGVVQSPRYKIIEKKQPVAFWCNPISGHNTLYWYLQNLGQGPELLIRYENEEAVDDSQLPKDRFSAERLKGVDSTLKIQPAELGDSAVYLCASSLGGSTDTQYFGPGTRLTVL.